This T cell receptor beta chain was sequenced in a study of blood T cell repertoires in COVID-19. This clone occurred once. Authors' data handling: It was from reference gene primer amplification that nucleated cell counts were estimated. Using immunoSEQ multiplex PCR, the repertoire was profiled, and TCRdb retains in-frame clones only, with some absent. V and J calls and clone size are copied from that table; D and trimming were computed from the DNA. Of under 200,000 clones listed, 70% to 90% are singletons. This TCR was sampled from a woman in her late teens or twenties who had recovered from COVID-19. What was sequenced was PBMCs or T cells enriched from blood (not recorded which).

CDR3 coding DNA: TGTGCCAGCAGCAGAGACAGATCAGATACGCAGTATTTT. Its translation is CASSRDRSDTQYF. The chain combines TRBV7-2 with TRBJ2-3; D perhaps matches TRBD1 (5 bases). With 5 bases removed from V and 4 bases from J, the gap between germline ends came to 10 bases. The CDR3 totals 13 residues. The germline V gene has CDR1 SGHTA and CDR2 FQGNSA.